This T cell receptor beta chain emerged from a study of control samples from healthy donors and cancer patients. Germline loops: CDR1 SGHVS, CDR2 FQNEAQ. There are 15 residues in the CDR3. The ends lost 2 bases at V and 3 bases at J; junction bases unmatched: 3. Here immunoSEQ multiplex PCR was the method, and the copy in TCRdb shows in-frame clones only, minus some. This table holds about 110,000 clones, 90% found once. Sequenced sample: blood. This rearrangement joins TRBV7-8 to TRBJ2-7; 11 bases match TRBD2. The receptor comes from a human donor in good health. The donor label of this sample is uncertain. This chain's CDR3 is CASSLPTSGNYEQYF. CDR3 in DNA: TGTGCCAGCAGCTTACCGACTAGCGGGAACTACGAGCAGTACTTC.